This entry lists 31 T cell receptor beta chains sequenced from one sample in a study of blood T cells in healthy people across ages. Sample-barcoded 5' priming and a J-beta primer mix drove a second PCR of about 6 to 12 cycles. TCRdb analysed the 5' RACE reads with MiXCR anew, one entry per CDR3 protein. This table has around 990,000 distinct CDR3 sequences, 30% to 40% appearing once. The sample was blood. Every receptor here comes from a man between 18 and 29 years old in good health.

This clonotype has only a few counts. The CDR3 nucleotides read TGTGCCAGCAGCCTCCGGGCCCCGAGCTCCTATAATTCACCCCTCCACTTT. It encodes CASSLRAPSSYNSPLHF. This chain links TRBV7-6 with TRBJ1-6, with unresolved D. Germline V lookup: CDR1 SGHVS, CDR2 FNYEAQ. V lost 5 bases to trimming and J lost 0 bases, with 14 bases between them. The CDR3 is 17 amino acids. Variable domain in full (rest from reference TRBV7-6 and TRBJ1-6): GAGVSQSPRYKVTKRGQDVALRCDPISGHVSLYWYRQALGQGPEFLTYFNYEAQQDKSGLPNDRFSAERPEGSISTLTIQRTEQRDSAMYRCASSLRAPSSYNSPLHFGNGTRLTVT.

This clonotype appeared a few times. The CDR3 reads CSASTSTYQETQYF. The CDR3, as DNA: TGCAGTGCTAGCACTAGCACCTACCAAGAGACCCAGTACTTC. The chain joins TRBV20-1 to TRBJ2-5, with a weak D call TRBD2 (6 bases). The V gene lost 3 bases and the J gene lost 0 bases, with 11 bases spanning the gap. This CDR3 comprises 14 residues. CDR1 is DFQATT, CDR2 SNEGSKA, per germline (reference sequence).

The CDR3 DNA follows: TGTGCCAGCAGCCAACAAAGGGTAGGACGGGATGGCTACACCTTC. Amino acids: CASSQQRVGRDGYTF. V usage is TRBV4-2 and J usage is TRBJ1-2; D not certain. The germline gives CDR1 LGHNA, CDR2 YNFKEQ. V was shortened by 2 bases and J by 6 bases, with 16 bases between the two germline ends. This CDR3 region has 15 residues.

This clonotype has just a few counts. V gene TRBV27 combines with J gene TRBJ2-1; 11 bases align to TRBD1. Germline CDR1 and CDR2: MNHEY and SMNVEV (reference sequence). The CDR3 length is 15 residues. Trimming cost V 5 bases and J 9 bases; bases outside gene matches: 9. CDR3 nucleotides: TGTGCCAGCAGTATCGGACAGGGGGCGGCCCTTGAGCAGTTCTTC. The encoded protein is CASSIGQGAALEQFF.

The gene calls are TRBV6-6 and TRBJ2-7; TRBD1 might be the D (6 bases). Per the germline V gene, CDR1 is MNHNY and CDR2 is SVGAGI (reference sequence). The length of the CDR3 is 14 residues. V gave up 1 base and J gave up 6 bases, with 13 bases separating them. The CDR3 nucleotides are TGTGCCAGCAGTTACTTAGAGGACAGCAGCGAGCAGTACTTC. Amino acid sequence: CASSYLEDSSEQYF.

V gene TRBV5-6 combines with J gene TRBJ1-2; no clear D. Germline-derived CDR1 and CDR2 are SGHDT and YYEEEE. This CDR3 is 14 amino acids long. V gave up 4 bases and J gave up 8 bases, with 18 bases separating them. The CDR3 here is CASSLQKPTAGYTF. In nucleotides, the CDR3 is TGTGCCAGCAGCCTACAGAAACCTACCGCGGGCTACACCTTC.

This chain connects TRBV7-2 to TRBJ2-5; perhaps TRBD2 as D (5 bases). V lost 2 bases, J lost 11 bases, and 15 bases lay in between. The CDR3 totals 13 residues. The germline V gene has CDR1 SGHTA and CDR2 FQGNSA. The CDR3 region is CASSLWFGNEQYF. CDR3 nucleotide sequence: TGTGCCAGCAGCTTATGGTTCGGGAATGAGCAGTACTTC.

The chain uses TRBV11-2 and TRBJ1-5; TRBD1 aligns across 7 bases. Germline-derived CDR1 and CDR2 are SGHAT and FQNNGV. This CDR3 comprises 15 residues. Losses at the gene ends were 5 bases for V and 7 bases for J; bases not matched to a gene: 11. Here the CDR3 DNA reads TGTGCCAGCAGCGCCTCGCCACAGGGGAACCAGCCCCAGCATTTT. It yields the protein CASSASPQGNQPQHF. Complete variable domain (other parts from reference TRBV11-2 and TRBJ1-5): EAGVAQSPRYKIIEKRQSVAFWCNPISGHATLYWYQQILGQGPKLLIQFQNNGVVDDSQLPKDRFSAERLKGVDSTLKIQPAKLEDSAVYLCASSASPQGNQPQHFGDGTRLSIL.

This chain joins TRBV6-2 or TRBV6-3 and TRBJ2-7; TRBD1 matches at 9 bases. CDR1 and CDR2 from the germline V gene are MNHEY and SVGEGT. The CDR3 is made up of 16 amino acids. Trimming took 4 bases from V and 7 from J; bases not matched to a gene: 14. The CDR3 protein is CASSWEQGAAYNEQYF. CDR3 coding DNA: TGTGCCAGCAGTTGGGAACAGGGGGCGGCCTACAATGAGCAGTACTTC.

A few counts support this clonotype. The CDR3 DNA reads TGCGCCAGCAGCCAAGATAGGAGATCCGGGAAATACGAGCAGTACTTC. Encoded protein: CASSQDRRSGKYEQYF. The V call is TRBV4-1, the J call TRBJ2-7, with a possible D match to TRBD2 (5 bases). The CDR3 has 16 residues. Trimming cost V 0 bases and J 4 bases, with 16 bases left between them. Looked up from germline, CDR1 is MGHRA and CDR2 is YSYEKL.

Only a few counts were recorded for this clonotype. The chain uses TRBV27 and TRBJ1-1, with 8 bases fitting TRBD1. CDR1 is MNHEY and CDR2 is SMNVEV in the germline V gene (reference sequence). CDR3 length: 15 residues. After removal of 5 bases from V and 5 bases from J, the junction contained 10 bases not matched to a gene. The CDR3 sequence: CASSPRTGRGTEAFF. The CDR3 DNA is TGTGCCAGCAGTCCGCGGACAGGGCGGGGGACTGAAGCTTTCTTT.

The table lists this clonotype with a count of one. The chain combines TRBV20-1 with TRBJ2-1; 7 bases match TRBD2. Germline trimming cut 3 bases from V and 7 bases from J; bases unmatched to any gene: 9. This CDR3 has 14 residues. The germline gives CDR1 DFQATT, CDR2 SNEGSKA (reference sequence). CDR3 sequence: CSASILGGGNEQFF. The CDR3 DNA is TGCAGTGCTAGTATTTTGGGGGGAGGGAATGAGCAGTTCTTC.

V and J are TRBV7-2 and TRBJ2-1; possible D gene TRBD1, 5 bases. The CDR3 consists of 15 residues. The germline CDR1 and CDR2 sequences are SGHTA and FQGNSA. With 5 bases removed from V and 2 bases from J, the gap between germline ends came to 13 bases. CDR3 DNA: TGTGCCAGCAGCATCCAGGACACCACCTACAATGAGCAGTTCTTC. Translating it yields CASSIQDTTYNEQFF.

The rearrangement uses TRBV29-1 and TRBJ2-2, with D uncertain. V gave up 2 bases and J gave up 5 bases, with 3 bases separating them. The CDR3 has 11 amino acids. Germline CDR1 reads SQVTM; CDR2 reads ANQGSEA. In DNA form, the CDR3 reads TGCAGCGTTGAAAGTACCGGGGAGCTGTTTTTT. This codes for CSVESTGELFF.

This clonotype has just one count. One end of the junction is discordant with germline, which a read error may explain. V is TRBV25-1 and J is TRBJ1-4; D possibly corresponds to TRBD1 (5 bases). Germline CDR1 is MGHDK and CDR2 is SYGVNS. The CDR3 extends over 16 amino acids. CDR3 sequence reads: CASSETRVATNERLFF. CDR3 coding DNA: TGTGCCAGCAGTGAGACCAGGGTGGCAACTAATGAAAGACTGTTTTTT.

The V gene is TRBV6-5, the J gene TRBJ2-1; tentatively, D is TRBD2 (7 bases). The germline V gene has CDR1 MNHEY and CDR2 SVGAGI. V was shortened by 6 bases and J by 6 bases, with 15 bases between the two germline ends. CDR3 size: 14 residues. The CDR3, as DNA: TGTGCCAGCAGAGGGGGGGGGACAATCAATGAGCAGTTCTTC. Its protein product is CASRGGGTINEQFF.

This clonotype has just a few counts. The CDR3 loop is CASSSDTTYEQYF. CDR3 in DNA: TGCGCCAGCAGCTCTGACACGACCTACGAGCAGTACTTC. This chain connects TRBV5-1 to TRBJ2-7; D unclear. Per the germline V gene, CDR1 is SGHRS and CDR2 is YFSETQ. The V gene lost 3 bases and the J gene lost 2 bases, with 9 bases spanning the gap. The CDR3 is 13 residues long.

The chain combines TRBV5-1 with TRBJ2-7; D may be TRBD1 (7 bases). The CDR3 has 17 amino acids. Trimming shortened V by 0 bases and J by 1 base, and 17 bases separated the two germline ends. CDR1 and CDR2 (germline): SGHRS, YFSETQ. CDR3 sequence reads: CASSLGVGRGESYEQYF. CDR3 nucleotide sequence: TGCGCCAGCAGCTTGGGTGTCGGCAGGGGGGAATCCTACGAGCAGTACTTC.

This clonotype was seen at least ten times. The chain employs TRBV6-2 or TRBV6-3 and TRBJ2-5; D may be TRBD2 (6 bases). Matching the DNA end better, TRBJ2-7 makes the J call doubtful. The germline gives CDR1 MNHEY, CDR2 SVGEGT. This CDR3 contains 12 residues. DNA for the CDR3: TGTGCCAGCAGTTACGGGGGAGGCGAGCAGTACTTC. Translated, it gives CASSYGGGEQYF.

The chain carries TRBV6-5 and TRBJ1-4; a weak D match, TRBD1 (5 bases). There are 13 residues in the CDR3. The V end lost 5 bases, the J end lost 8 bases, and 12 bases lay between the germline ends. Germline CDR1 MNHEY, CDR2 SVGAGI. The CDR3 protein is CASSPHRKEKLFF. The CDR3 DNA reads TGTGCCAGCAGTCCCCACAGGAAAGAAAAACTGTTTTTT.

V and J are TRBV6-5 and TRBJ2-5; 8 nucleotides line up with TRBD2. In germline, CDR1 is MNHEY, CDR2 SVGAGI. There are 18 residues in the CDR3. Germline trimming cut 2 bases from V and 1 base from J; bases unmatched to any gene: 12. For the CDR3, the DNA is TGTGCCAGCAGTTACGGGCTAGCGGGCCGAAAATTCCAAGAGACCCAGTACTTC. Residues: CASSYGLAGRKFQETQYF.

The chain uses TRBV20-1 and TRBJ1-2, with a possible D match to TRBD1 (6 bases). Looked up from germline, CDR1 is DFQATT and CDR2 is SNEGSKA (reference sequence). With 5 bases removed from V and 1 base from J, the gap between germline ends came to 14 bases. The CDR3 contains 14 residues. The CDR3 loop is CSAFHRVYNYGYTF. The CDR3 nucleotides read TGCAGTGCTTTCCACAGGGTATATAACTATGGCTACACCTTC.

CDR3 nucleotides: TGCGCCAGCAGCCGGGGACAGGGGGCGATTGGCTACACCTTC. This sequence encodes CASSRGQGAIGYTF. The gene calls are TRBV4-3 and TRBJ1-2, with 12 bases aligning to TRBD1. The trim removed 4 bases at V and 7 bases at J, leaving 4 bases unmatched. CDR3 length equals 14 residues. Germline values: CDR1 LGHNA, CDR2 YSLEER.

The chain recombines TRBV29-1 with TRBJ1-2; 9 nucleotides agree with TRBD1. This CDR3 is built from 16 residues. The junction had 12 bases not matched to a gene; V was cut back by 7 bases and J by 0 bases. Germline V gene data show CDR1 as SQVTM and CDR2 as ANQGSEA. CDR3 loop: CSGGAGTGGPNYGYTF. The CDR3 DNA reads as TGCAGCGGTGGGGCCGGAACAGGGGGCCCTAACTATGGCTACACCTTC.

The V call is TRBV12-3 or TRBV12-4, the J call TRBJ1-1; D gene ambiguous. CDR3 size: 10 residues. The V end was cut by 6 bases, the J end by 8 bases, with 7 bases between. The CDR3: CASSRGEAFF. In DNA, the CDR3 is TGTGCCAGCAGCCGTGGGGAAGCTTTCTTT.

This clonotype was seen a few times. V usage is TRBV28 and J usage is TRBJ1-2; 9 bases map to TRBD1. The ends lost 10 bases at V and 4 bases at J; junction bases unmatched: 4. This CDR3 has 12 amino acids. Germline V gene lookup returns CDR1 MDHEN and CDR2 SYDVKM. The CDR3 spells CATPDRGYGYTF. The CDR3 DNA follows: TGTGCCACCCCGGACAGGGGCTATGGCTACACCTTC.

V and J are TRBV30 and TRBJ1-4; TRBD1 agrees at 7 bases. CDR1 GTSNPN and CDR2 SVGIG come from the germline V gene (reference sequence). The CDR3 is made up of 13 amino acids. Trimming took 5 bases from V and 6 from J; bases not matched to a gene: 6. The CDR3 sequence is CAWADREDEKLFF. The CDR3 DNA reads TGTGCCTGGGCCGACAGGGAGGATGAAAAACTGTTTTTT. Full variable domain (remainder filled in from reference TRBV30 and TRBJ1-4): SQTIHQWPATLVQPVGSPLSLECTVEGTSNPNLYWYRQAAGRGLQLLFYSVGIGQISSEVPQNLSASRPQDRQFILSSKKLLLSDSGFYLCAWADREDEKLFFGSGTQLSVL.

The chain uses TRBV24-1 and TRBJ2-2; D gene ambiguous. The CDR3 sequence is 13 residues long. The V end was cut by 3 bases, the J end by 4 bases, with 5 bases between. Germline V CDR1 and CDR2: KGHDR, SFDVKD. In DNA form, the CDR3 reads TGTGCCACCAGTGATCGGGTCACCGGGGAGCTGTTTTTT. It codes for CATSDRVTGELFF.

V usage is TRBV6-2 or TRBV6-3 and J usage is TRBJ2-1; 7 bases are shared with TRBD2. Germline V lookup: CDR1 MNHEY, CDR2 SVGEGT. This CDR3 contains 16 residues. V gave up 5 bases and J gave up 2 bases; unmatched junction bases: 9. CDR3 sequence (DNA): TGTGCCAGCAGTACCCAATCGACTAGCACCTACAATGAGCAGTTCTTC. This encodes CASSTQSTSTYNEQFF.

In regard to this clonotype: A clone one base away is much larger, so this may be a read error. The J gene is TRBJ2-7, the V gene TRBV2, with D maybe TRBD1 (6 bases). This CDR3 is 12 amino acids long. Germline V gives CDR1 SNHLY, CDR2 FYNNEI. V lost 4 bases, J lost 7 bases, and 11 bases lay in between. Here the CDR3 DNA reads TGTGCCAGCAGTGGATTCGGGACAGAGCAGTACTTC. Its translation: CASSGFGTEQYF.

This clonotype was recorded at least ten times. This chain joins TRBV20-1 and TRBJ1-2; 7 nucleotides match TRBD1. The length of the CDR3 is 14 residues. Germline CDR1 is DFQATT and CDR2 is SNEGSKA (reference sequence). The V gene end was trimmed by 3 bases and the J gene end by 7 bases; junction bases not matched to a gene: 11. CDR3 nucleotide sequence: TGCAGTGCTAGGGACGGTGACAGGGACAGTGGCTACACCTTC. Translation: CSARDGDRDSGYTF.